The 25 T cell receptor beta chains reported below all come from one sample, sequenced in a study of cytomegalovirus exposure and HLA in healthy donors. PCR amplification relied on 60 Vbeta primers (plus 13 Jbeta primers). TCRdb's table, derived via immunoSEQ multiplex PCR, lists solely in-frame clones and lacks some. The sample has 98,000 or so clones; roughly 9.1% are singletons. The sequenced sample consisted of PBMCs. Source of these receptors: a middle-aged man in good health and CMV-seropositive.

This clone was picked up a small number of times. J is TRBJ2-3 and V is TRBV6-1; no definite D call. CDR3 size: 16 residues. Trimming left V 0 bases short and J 1 base short, with 11 bases between. Looked up from germline, CDR1 is MNHNS and CDR2 is SASEGT. CDR3 bases: TGTGCCAGCAGTGAAGCGTTCGCGGCCCGCACAGATACGCAGTATTTT. Encoded protein: CASSEAFAARTDTQYF.

The CDR3 protein is CASSYLRGENEQYF. The DNA for the CDR3 is TGTGCCAGCAGTTACTTGCGGGGGGAGAACGAGCAGTACTTC. The V and J genes are TRBV6-5 and TRBJ2-7, with 8 nucleotides matching TRBD2. This CDR3 is built from 14 residues. J lost 5 bases, V lost 1 base, and 4 bases had no gene match. In germline, CDR1 is MNHEY, CDR2 SVGAGI.

This clone has a count of ten or more. The chain uses TRBV27 and TRBJ2-7; D call uncertain. Germline CDR1 is MNHEY and CDR2 is SMNVEV (reference sequence). This CDR3 is built from 14 residues. Trimming removed 2 bases from V and 6 bases from J, with 14 bases in between. The CDR3 DNA reads TGTGCCAGCAGTTTAACGGGTTCGCGGAGCGAGCAGTACTTC. It encodes CASSLTGSRSEQYF.

This clone was detected only a few times. The rearrangement uses TRBV4-1 and TRBJ1-3, with no clear D. V was clipped by 0 bases and J by 2 bases, with 17 bases between them. From germline, CDR1 is MGHRA and CDR2 YSYEKL. This CDR3 spans 18 amino acids. The CDR3 reads CASSQDTGTGSAGNTIYF. The CDR3 nucleotides read TGCGCCAGCAGCCAAGATACCGGAACGGGGAGTGCTGGAAACACCATATATTTT.

Only a few counts were recorded for this clone. The chain carries TRBV5-1 and TRBJ2-7; 9 nucleotides match TRBD1. The germline V gene encodes CDR1 SGHRS and CDR2 YFSETQ. J gave up 3 bases and V 2 bases, and 3 bases lay outside the gene matches. This CDR3 region has 14 residues. The CDR3 loop reads CASSFPGQGYEQYF. The DNA for the CDR3 is TGCGCCAGCAGCTTCCCGGGACAGGGCTACGAGCAGTACTTC.

This clone was picked up a small number of times. The chain links TRBV7-2 to TRBJ2-3, with 11 nucleotides matching TRBD1. In germline, CDR1 is SGHTA, CDR2 FQGNSA. The CDR3 is 15 amino acids. V shed 5 bases, J shed 4 bases, and the junction held 5 bases outside the gene matches. Here the CDR3 reads CASSARDRGSDTQYF. The CDR3 nucleotides are TGTGCCAGCAGCGCCCGGGACAGGGGGTCAGATACGCAGTATTTT.

The sample holds a few counts of this clone. The J gene is TRBJ1-5, the V gene TRBV2; no firm D call. Trimming cost V 0 bases and J 7 bases, with 4 bases left between them. This CDR3 has 12 amino acids. Germline V gene sequence: CDR1 SNHLY, CDR2 FYNNEI. Written as DNA, the CDR3 is TGTGCCAGCAGTGAAGCTGGCCAGCCCCAGCATTTT. Residues: CASSEAGQPQHF.

This sequence joins TRBV6-5 and TRBJ1-5; D gene uncertain. The CDR3 runs 14 residues. Germline CDR1 MNHEY, CDR2 SVGAGI. V was pared by 0 bases and J by 0 bases, with 3 bases between. The CDR3 DNA follows: TGTGCCAGCAGTTACTCTTATAGCAATCAGCCCCAGCATTTT. Translated, it gives CASSYSYSNQPQHF.

Comment on this clone: Relative to the germline gene, one junction end is altered; a read error may explain this. The chain uses TRBV5-4 and TRBJ2-1; tentatively, D is TRBD2 (8 bases). CDR3 size: 15 residues. Germline CDR1 is SGHNT and CDR2 is YYREEE (reference sequence). CDR3 DNA: TGTGCCAGCAGCTTGGGGGGACTAGGGGGCAATGAGCAATTCTTC. Encoded protein: CASSLGGLGGNEQFF.

The chain employs TRBV29-1 and TRBJ2-5; TRBD2 matches 12 bases. The CDR3 consists of 15 residues. Germline V lookup: CDR1 SQVTM, CDR2 ANQGSEA. Trimming at V came to 8 bases and at J to 2 bases, leaving 9 bases not matched to a gene. The CDR3 protein is CSPPGLAGKQETQYF. The CDR3 nucleotides read TGCAGCCCACCAGGACTAGCGGGGAAACAAGAGACCCAGTACTTC.

V is TRBV28 and J is TRBJ2-5; 14 bases fit TRBD2. The CDR3 is 17 residues long. Germline V gene sequence: CDR1 MDHEN, CDR2 SYDVKM. Germline trimming cut 6 bases from V and 4 bases from J; bases unmatched to any gene: 10. CDR3 residues: CASSGTSGSPRIETQYF. The CDR3 coding sequence is TGTGCCAGCAGCGGGACTAGCGGGAGCCCGCGGATAGAGACCCAGTACTTC.

The V and J genes are TRBV4-2 and TRBJ1-4, with TRBD1 as a possible D gene (6 bases). Germline assignment: CDR1 LGHNA and CDR2 YNFKEQ. The CDR3 runs to 14 residues. Trimming took 1 base from V and 8 from J, leaving 11 bases between them. CDR3 amino acids: CASSQGQAGEKLFF. In DNA form, the CDR3 reads TGTGCCAGCAGCCAAGGACAGGCTGGCGAAAAACTGTTTTTT.

This clone has only a few counts. The V gene is TRBV9, the J gene TRBJ2-1; TRBD2 agrees at 8 bases. Germline lookup yields CDR1 SGDLS and CDR2 YYNGEE. This CDR3 comprises 14 residues. V dropped 6 bases and J dropped 5; count of bases not matched to a gene: 7. As DNA, the CDR3 is TGTGCCAGCACGTCGACTAGCGCAGACAATGAGCAGTTCTTC. Translating it yields CASTSTSADNEQFF.

This clone has just a few counts. The CDR3 DNA reads TGTGCCAGCAGCCCCGGACAGGGCGGTTTTCAGCCCCAGCATTTT. Encoded protein: CASSPGQGGFQPQHF. The V call is TRBV27, the J call TRBJ1-5; 8 bases are shared with TRBD1. Germline-derived CDR1 and CDR2 are MNHEY and SMNVEV (reference sequence). This CDR3 is 15 amino acids long. V shed 6 bases, J shed 6 bases, and the junction held 10 bases outside the gene matches.

J is TRBJ2-1 and V is TRBV6-1; 9 nucleotides agree with TRBD2. The CDR3 sequence is 13 residues long. Germline values: CDR1 MNHNS, CDR2 SASEGT. V shed 8 bases, J shed 9 bases, and the junction held 8 bases outside the gene matches. This CDR3 is CASGPSGIGEQFF. For the CDR3, the DNA is TGTGCCAGCGGGCCTAGCGGGATTGGTGAGCAGTTCTTC.

The gene calls are TRBV28 and TRBJ1-3; no clear D gene. CDR1 is MDHEN and CDR2 is SYDVKM in the germline V gene. CDR3 size: 15 residues. Between the trimmed V and J ends, which lost 7 bases and 4 bases, there was a span of 17 bases. CDR3 sequence: CASTTGGVLGNTIYF. The CDR3 nucleotides are TGTGCCAGCACCACCGGCGGGGTTCTAGGAAACACCATATATTTT. Full variable domain (rest looked up from reference TRBV28 and TRBJ1-3): DVKVTQSSRYLVKRTGEKVFLECVQDMDHENMFWYRQDPGLGLRLIYFSYDVKMKEKGDIPEGYSVSREKKERFSLILESASTNQTSMYLCASTTGGVLGNTIYFGEGSWLTVV.

This clone was seen a few times. This rearrangement joins TRBV7-6 to TRBJ2-7; the match to TRBD2 covers 7 bases. CDR3 length equals 14 residues. Germline V gene data show CDR1 as SGHVS and CDR2 as FNYEAQ. Losses at the gene ends were 1 base for V and 6 bases for J; bases not matched to a gene: 6. The CDR3, as DNA: TGTGCCAGCAGCTTAGGGGGAGGGCCCGGCGAGCAGTACTTC. This encodes CASSLGGGPGEQYF.

The rearrangement links TRBV27 to TRBJ1-4, with 10 bases matching TRBD1. The germline V gene encodes CDR1 MNHEY and CDR2 SMNVEV (reference sequence). The CDR3 extends over 16 amino acids. The V gene end was trimmed by 5 bases and the J gene end by 1 base; junction bases not matched to a gene: 4. CDR3 loop: CASSLTGGLTNEKLFF. In DNA form, the CDR3 reads TGTGCCAGCAGTCTGACAGGGGGCTTAACTAATGAAAAACTGTTTTTT. The whole variable domain, remainder taken from reference TRBV27 and TRBJ1-4, is EAQVTQNPRYLITVTGKKLTVTCSQNMNHEYMSWYRQDPGLGLRQIYYSMNVEVTDKGDVPEGYKVSRKEKRNFPLILESPSPNQTSLYFCASSLTGGLTNEKLFFGSGTQLSVL.

This chain links TRBV4-2 with TRBJ1-4; D gene uncertain. CDR1 is LGHNA and CDR2 is YNFKEQ in the germline V gene. The V and J ends lost 0 bases and 5 bases respectively, with 13 bases between them. The CDR3 has 16 residues. As DNA, the CDR3 is TGTGCCAGCAGCCAAGATCTGGGCAGCAGAAATGAAAAACTGTTTTTT. Protein: CASSQDLGSRNEKLFF.

This clone was seen a handful of times. J is TRBJ2-1 and V is TRBV7-9; a weak D match, TRBD2 (6 bases). CDR1 is SEHNR, CDR2 FQNEAQ, per germline (reference sequence). Between the trimmed V and J ends, which lost 4 bases and 8 bases, there was a span of 21 bases. The CDR3 loop spans 16 amino acids. CDR3: CASSSPTRTNSDEQFF. CDR3 nucleotides: TGTGCCAGCAGCTCGCCGACTAGAACCAATTCGGATGAGCAGTTCTTC.

The J gene is TRBJ2-7, the V gene TRBV14; 9 bases are a match to TRBD1. This CDR3 is 15 amino acids long. The ends lost 5 bases at V and 1 base at J; junction bases unmatched: 6. Per germline, CDR1 SGHDN and CDR2 FVKESK. CDR3 region: CASSSGTGPSYEQYF. CDR3 bases: TGTGCCAGCAGCAGTGGGACAGGGCCATCCTACGAGCAGTACTTC.

V is TRBV2 and J is TRBJ2-7, with 7 bases matching TRBD2. CDR1 SNHLY and CDR2 FYNNEI come from the germline V gene. This CDR3 is 16 amino acids long. V lost 7 bases to trimming and J lost 4 bases; unmatched junction nucleotides: 16. The CDR3 reads CASKASGEEGPYEQYF. Written as DNA, the CDR3 is TGTGCCAGCAAGGCTAGCGGCGAGGAGGGGCCTTACGAGCAGTACTTC.

This clone has just a few counts. The chain is built from TRBV28 and TRBJ2-7, with D possibly TRBD1 on 6 matching bases. Germline V CDR1 and CDR2: MDHEN, SYDVKM. The V end lost 4 bases, the J end lost 3 bases, and 10 bases lay between the germline ends. The CDR3 has 13 residues. Written as DNA, the CDR3 is TGTGCCAGCAGTTCGACAGGAGTCTACGAGCAGTACTTC. Its protein product is CASSSTGVYEQYF. The whole variable domain, remainder taken from reference TRBV28 and TRBJ2-7, is DVKVTQSSRYLVKRTGEKVFLECVQDMDHENMFWYRQDPGLGLRLIYFSYDVKMKEKGDIPEGYSVSREKKERFSLILESASTNQTSMYLCASSSTGVYEQYFGPGTRLTVT.

The V and J genes are TRBV9 and TRBJ2-7; D possibly corresponds to TRBD2 (6 bases). V was cut by 2 bases and J by 5 bases, with 17 bases left in between. Germline-derived CDR1 and CDR2 are SGDLS and YYNGEE. There are 15 residues in the CDR3. DNA of the CDR3: TGTGCCAGCAGCGTGACTGGCAAGGAGGGCGACGAGCAGTACTTC. Amino acid sequence: CASSVTGKEGDEQYF.

This sequence joins TRBV7-2 and TRBJ1-1; D is unresolved. Deletions cut 1 base from V and 6 bases from J, with 15 bases between. This CDR3 comprises 15 residues. Germline V gene data show CDR1 as SGHTA and CDR2 as FQGNSA. The CDR3 region is CASSLVAGMSSEAFF. In nucleotides, the CDR3 is TGTGCCAGCAGCTTAGTTGCGGGGATGAGTTCTGAAGCTTTCTTT.